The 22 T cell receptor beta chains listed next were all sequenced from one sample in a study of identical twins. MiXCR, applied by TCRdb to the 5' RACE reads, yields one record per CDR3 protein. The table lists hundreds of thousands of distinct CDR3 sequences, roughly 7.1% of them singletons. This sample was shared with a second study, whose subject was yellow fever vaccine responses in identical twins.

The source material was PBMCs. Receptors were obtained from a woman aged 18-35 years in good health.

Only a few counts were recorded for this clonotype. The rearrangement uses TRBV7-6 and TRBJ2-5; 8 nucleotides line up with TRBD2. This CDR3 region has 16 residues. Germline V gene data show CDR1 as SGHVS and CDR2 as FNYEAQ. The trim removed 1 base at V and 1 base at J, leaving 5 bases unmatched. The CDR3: CASSLELAGLQETQYF. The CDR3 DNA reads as TGTGCCAGCAGCTTAGAGCTAGCGGGCCTCCAAGAGACCCAGTACTTC.

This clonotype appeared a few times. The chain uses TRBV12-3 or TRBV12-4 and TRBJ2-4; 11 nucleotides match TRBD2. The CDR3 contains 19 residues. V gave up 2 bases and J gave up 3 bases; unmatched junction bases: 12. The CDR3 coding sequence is TGTGCCAGCAGTTTACTCCTAGCGGGAGGCACTAAAGTCAAAAACATTCAGTACTTC. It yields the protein CASSLLLAGGTKVKNIQYF.

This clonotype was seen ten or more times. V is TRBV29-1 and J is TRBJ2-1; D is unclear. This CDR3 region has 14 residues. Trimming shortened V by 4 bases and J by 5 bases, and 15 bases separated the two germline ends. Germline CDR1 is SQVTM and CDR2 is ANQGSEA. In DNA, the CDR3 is TGCAGCGTTGGGGTCGCTTTTAAGGACAATGAGCAGTTCTTC. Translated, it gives CSVGVAFKDNEQFF.

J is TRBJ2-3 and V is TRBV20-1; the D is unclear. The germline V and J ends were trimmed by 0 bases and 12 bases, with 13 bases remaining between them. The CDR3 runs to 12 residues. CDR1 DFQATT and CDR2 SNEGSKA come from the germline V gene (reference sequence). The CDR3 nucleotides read TGCAGTGCTAGAGATGCACCCCAACTCCAGTATTTT. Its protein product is CSARDAPQLQYF.

The CDR3, as DNA: TGCAGTGCTAGGAATGGACGGGGCCAAGATACGCAGTATTTT. It codes for CSARNGRGQDTQYF. This chain connects TRBV20-1 to TRBJ2-3; D could derive from TRBD1 or TRBD2 (5 bases each). This CDR3 region has 14 residues. Germline CDR1 reads DFQATT; CDR2 reads SNEGSKA (reference sequence). V lost 3 bases to trimming and J lost 5 bases, with 15 bases between them.

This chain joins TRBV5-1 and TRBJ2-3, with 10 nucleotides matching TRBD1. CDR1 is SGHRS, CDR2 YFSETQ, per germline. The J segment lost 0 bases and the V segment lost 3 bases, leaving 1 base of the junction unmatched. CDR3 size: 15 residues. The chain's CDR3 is CASSWGQGSTDTQYF. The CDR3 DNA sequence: TGCGCCAGCAGCTGGGGACAGGGGAGCACAGATACGCAGTATTTT.

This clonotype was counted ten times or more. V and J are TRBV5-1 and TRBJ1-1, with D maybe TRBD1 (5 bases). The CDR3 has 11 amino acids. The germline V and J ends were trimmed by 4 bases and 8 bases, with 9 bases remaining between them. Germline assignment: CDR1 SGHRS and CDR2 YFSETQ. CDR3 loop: CASSVGTEAFF. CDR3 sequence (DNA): TGCGCCAGCAGCGTCGGGACGGAAGCTTTCTTT.

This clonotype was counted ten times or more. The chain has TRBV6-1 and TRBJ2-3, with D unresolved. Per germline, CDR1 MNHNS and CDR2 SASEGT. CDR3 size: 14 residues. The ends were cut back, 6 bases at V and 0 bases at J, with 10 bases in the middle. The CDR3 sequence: CASRPQLSTDTQYF. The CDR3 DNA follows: TGTGCCAGCAGGCCGCAGCTGAGCACAGATACGCAGTATTTT.

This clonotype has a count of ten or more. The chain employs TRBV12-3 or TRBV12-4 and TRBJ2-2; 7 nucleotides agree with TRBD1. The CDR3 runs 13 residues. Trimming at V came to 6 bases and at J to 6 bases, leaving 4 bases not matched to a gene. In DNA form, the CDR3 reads TGTGCCAGCAGCTCAGGGGGTCCCGGGGAGCTGTTTTTT. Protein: CASSSGGPGELFF.

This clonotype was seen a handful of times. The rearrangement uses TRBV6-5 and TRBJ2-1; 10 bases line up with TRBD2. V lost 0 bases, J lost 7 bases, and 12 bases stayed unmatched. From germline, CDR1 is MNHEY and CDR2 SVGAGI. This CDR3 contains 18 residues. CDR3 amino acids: CASSYSSSSGRAWNEQFF. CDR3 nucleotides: TGTGCCAGCAGTTACTCTTCCTCAAGCGGGAGGGCATGGAATGAGCAGTTCTTC.

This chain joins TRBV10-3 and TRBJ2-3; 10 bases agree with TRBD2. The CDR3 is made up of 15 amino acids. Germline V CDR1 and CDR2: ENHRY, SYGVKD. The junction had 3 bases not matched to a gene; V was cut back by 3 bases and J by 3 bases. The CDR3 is CAISEERGGTDTQYF. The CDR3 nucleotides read TGTGCCATCAGTGAAGAGCGGGGGGGAACAGATACGCAGTATTTT.

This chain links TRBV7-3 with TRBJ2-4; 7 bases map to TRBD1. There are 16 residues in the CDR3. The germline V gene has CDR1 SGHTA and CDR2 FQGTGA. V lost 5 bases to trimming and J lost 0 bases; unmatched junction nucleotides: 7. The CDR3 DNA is TGTGCCAGCAGCCAAGGACAGGACCTAGCCAAAAACATTCAGTACTTC. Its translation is CASSQGQDLAKNIQYF.

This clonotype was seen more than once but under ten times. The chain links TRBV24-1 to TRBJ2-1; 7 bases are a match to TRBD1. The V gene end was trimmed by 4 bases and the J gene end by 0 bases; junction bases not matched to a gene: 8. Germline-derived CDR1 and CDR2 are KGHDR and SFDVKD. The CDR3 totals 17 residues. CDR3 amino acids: CATSETTGTDSYNEQFF. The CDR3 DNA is TGTGCCACCAGTGAAACGACCGGGACAGACTCCTACAATGAGCAGTTCTTC.

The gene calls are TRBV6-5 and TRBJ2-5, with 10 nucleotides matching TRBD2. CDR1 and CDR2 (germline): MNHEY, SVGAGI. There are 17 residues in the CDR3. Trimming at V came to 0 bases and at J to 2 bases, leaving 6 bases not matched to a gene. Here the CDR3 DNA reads TGTGCCAGCAGTTACTCGGGGACTAGCGACGTTCAAGAGACCCAGTACTTC. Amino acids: CASSYSGTSDVQETQYF.

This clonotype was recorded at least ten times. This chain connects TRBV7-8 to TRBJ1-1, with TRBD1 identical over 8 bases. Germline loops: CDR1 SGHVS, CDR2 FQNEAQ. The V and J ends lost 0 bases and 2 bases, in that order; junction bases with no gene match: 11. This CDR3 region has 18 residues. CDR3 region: CASSLAFGAGGLNTEAFF. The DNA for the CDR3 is TGTGCCAGCAGCTTAGCGTTTGGGGCAGGGGGCCTCAACACTGAAGCTTTCTTT.

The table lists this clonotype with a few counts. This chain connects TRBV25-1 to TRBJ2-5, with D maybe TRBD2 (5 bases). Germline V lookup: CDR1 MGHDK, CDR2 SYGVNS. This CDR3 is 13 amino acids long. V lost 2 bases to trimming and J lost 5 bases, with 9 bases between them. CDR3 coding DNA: TGTGCCAGCAGTGAACCCGGGGTCGAGACCCAGTACTTC. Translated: CASSEPGVETQYF. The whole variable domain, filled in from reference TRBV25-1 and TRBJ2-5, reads EADIYQTPRYLVIGTGKKITLECSQTMGHDKMYWYQQDPGMELHLIHYSYGVNSTEKGDLSSESTVSRIRTEHFPLTLESARPSHTSQYLCASSEPGVETQYFGPGTRLLVL.

CDR3 sequence reads: CASGGAPRIYEQYV. DNA for the CDR3: TGTGCCAGCGGAGGGGCCCCCCGGATTTACGAGCAGTACGTC. The rearrangement uses TRBV21-1 and TRBJ2-7; TRBD2, as called in the table, went unchecked against the DNA. TRBV21-1 constitutes a pseudogene. The CDR3 length is 14 residues.

Here the CDR3 DNA reads TGTGCCAGCAGCCCGGACAGGTCCGAGCAGTACTTC. Translation gives CASSPDRSEQYF. V usage is TRBV12-3 or TRBV12-4 and J usage is TRBJ2-7, with TRBD1 matching 7 bases. This CDR3 region has 12 residues. Trimming removed 6 bases from V and 6 bases from J; junction bases left unmatched: 5.

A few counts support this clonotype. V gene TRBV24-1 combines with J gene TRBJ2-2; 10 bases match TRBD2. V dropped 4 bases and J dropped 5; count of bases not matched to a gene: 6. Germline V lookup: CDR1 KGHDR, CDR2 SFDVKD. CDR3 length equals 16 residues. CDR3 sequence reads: CATSDRLAGETGELFF. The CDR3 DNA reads TGTGCCACCAGTGACCGCCTAGCGGGAGAGACCGGGGAGCTGTTTTTT.

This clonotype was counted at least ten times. The CDR3 protein is CASRETSGGTDTQYF. The CDR3 nucleotides are TGTGCCAGCAGGGAGACTAGCGGGGGCACAGATACGCAGTATTTT. The V gene is TRBV2, the J gene TRBJ2-3; 11 nucleotides agree with TRBD2. CDR1 is SNHLY and CDR2 is FYNNEI in the germline V gene. The CDR3 sequence is 15 residues long. V lost 6 bases, J lost 1 base, and 3 bases stayed unmatched.

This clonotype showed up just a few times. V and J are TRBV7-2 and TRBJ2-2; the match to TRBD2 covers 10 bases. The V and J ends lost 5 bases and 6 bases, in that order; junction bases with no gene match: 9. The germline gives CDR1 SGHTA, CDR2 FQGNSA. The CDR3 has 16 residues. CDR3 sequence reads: CASSLRASGSAGELFF. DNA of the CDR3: TGTGCCAGCAGCCTACGAGCTAGCGGGAGTGCCGGGGAGCTGTTTTTT.

The CDR3 DNA sequence: TGTGCCAGCAGCCGCCTCAGATTCTACGAGCAGTACGTC. Encoded protein: CASSRLRFYEQYV. The chain is built from TRBV5-6 and TRBJ2-7; D remains unclear. Germline loops: CDR1 SGHDT, CDR2 YYEEEE. V gave up 4 bases and J gave up 3 bases, with 11 bases separating them. The CDR3 spans 13 residues.